This T cell receptor (beta chain) was found in a study of T cells in Graves' hyperthyroidism and ophthalmopathy (dated by TCRdb to between 2018 and 2021). Describing the broader study: Peripheral blood samples were taken at the time of initial diagnosis, prior to any treatment. To identify distinguishing TCR V-J signatures, a discovery cohort of 100 or so patients was used, comprising 43 with Graves' ophthalmopathy and 57 with stable Graves' hyperthyroidism. Prospective prediction of ophthalmopathy was tested in an independent validation cohort consisting of some 20 hyperthyroidism patients and 15 or so patients who later progressed to ophthalmopathy. For training and testing, the roughly 100 patients in the discovery cohort were randomly divided in a 7:3 ratio. In addition, the study compared T-cell repertoires in thyroid tissue and in blood from over 5 Graves' hyperthyroidism patients. Following sampling, methimazole starting at 30 mg daily was given to hyperthyroidism patients, and high-dose intravenous methylprednisolone was given to ophthalmopathy patients. TCR Vbeta CDR3 sequencing of around 130 peripheral blood samples (about 45 ophthalmopathy, 70 to 85 hyperthyroidism and 17 progressor patients) is reported in the paper.

This clonotype was detected only a few times. There is no known antigen for this receptor. One base away there is no much larger clone; base qualities are not given. What the authors observed across the whole study: Sample size was not statistically predetermined, and blinding of investigators to group allocation was not performed. In cross-validation, a model built on a 13 V-J signature told ophthalmopathy apart from stable hyperthyroidism with approximately 90% sensitivity and 81% to 82% specificity, and in testing the same model reached 80%/75%. In validation, the model predicted progression to ophthalmopathy a median of roughly six months before onset, with approximately 71% sensitivity and roughly 73% specificity. Most expanded thyroid clonotypes (frequency above 0.001) were also detected in blood, a finding suggesting that blood repertoires may reflect thyroid immune responses.

CDR1 and CDR2 are drawn from the germline V gene (reference sequence): LGHDT, YNNKEL. There are 16 amino acids in the CDR3, from cysteine to phenylalanine inclusive. Only CDR3 DNA remains: 48 bases, in frame from the first base. At the junction V is shortened by 5 bases and J by 5 bases; bases outside the gene matches: 11. Stable Graves' hyperthyroidism was defined as no progression to ophthalmopathy during 18 months of follow-up. Hyperthyroidism patients were newly diagnosed, had a disease duration of under 2 months, and were aged 18 to 65 years. Exclusion was applied to patients with uncontrolled infections, other autoimmune diseases, pregnancy or lactation. Clinical symptoms, serum thyroxine and TRAb, thyroid ultrasound, and orbital computed tomography formed the basis for the diagnoses. PBMCs were isolated from 8 to 10 ml of fresh peripheral blood by Ficoll-Paque density gradient centrifugation. Trizol reagent was used to extract total RNA, and RNA quality was then checked on an Agilent 2100 Bioanalyzer.

Amplification of TCR beta CDR3 regions was carried out from RNA transcripts. A first-round RT-PCR of the TCR CDR3 used the HTBI primer set with the Qiagen OneStep RT-PCR kit. The libraries were constructed in a second round of multiplex PCR and then size-selected and purified. Libraries were sequenced paired-end with 100 bp reads on an Illumina HiSeq2000. The paper's data handling went like this. SOAPnuke was used to process the raw data, removing reads that contained adapters or uncalled bases, had a mean Phred below 15, or lacked an exact match to the constant primer or identifier. High-quality paired reads were merged with COPE v1.2.5, and unique nucleotide sequences were defined as clonotypes. MiTCR v1.1 was used to align clonotypes to the IMGT TRBV, TRBD and TRBJ reference segments. Analysis was restricted to V-J combinations with a frequency above 0.0001, which covered 98% to 99.2% of repertoires. A TCS score was defined as the ratio between F50 (clonal expansion) and ExV (chaos), using BLOSUM62-based TCRdist between CDR3 peptides within each V-J. Welch's t-statistics and random forest reduced several hundred V-J features to some 14, which were used in a naive Bayes classifier (R e1071). Through fastp at Q25 and MiXCR, TCRdb rebuilt clones from the public reads, retaining in-frame beta chains. Here each entry gathers all rows of one CDR3 protein and keeps the most common genes and DNA. These V and J calls are TCRdb output, not the study's own analysis. The sample records around 200,000 distinct CDR3 sequences, around 16% of which are singletons. 44% of the sample rests with the top ten.

The chain is assembled from TRBV3-1 and TRBJ2-5; 10 bases in the junction line up with TRBD2. Sequenced input: blood. The receptor's source is a man in his forties with Graves' hyperthyroidism. The CDR3 protein: CASSFQRGGLGETQYF. The DNA sequence follows: TGTGCCAGCAGCTTCCAGCGGGGGGGCCTAGGTGAGACCCAGTACTTC.